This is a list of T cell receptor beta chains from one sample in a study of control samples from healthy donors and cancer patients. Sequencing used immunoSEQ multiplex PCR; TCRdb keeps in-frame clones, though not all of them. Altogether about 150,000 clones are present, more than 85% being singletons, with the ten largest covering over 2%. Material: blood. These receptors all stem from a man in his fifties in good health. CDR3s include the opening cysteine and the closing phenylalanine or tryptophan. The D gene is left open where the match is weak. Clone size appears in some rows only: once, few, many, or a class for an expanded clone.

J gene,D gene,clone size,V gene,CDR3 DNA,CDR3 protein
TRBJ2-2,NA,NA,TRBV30,TGTGCCTGGAGTCTTTCAGGGTTTACCGGGGAGCTGTTTTTT,CAWSLSGFTGELFF
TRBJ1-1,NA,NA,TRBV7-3,TGTGCCAGCAGCTTACGATTGAACACTGAAGCTTTCTTT,CASSLRLNTEAFF
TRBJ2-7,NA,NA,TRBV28,TGTGCCAGCAGTTCGGTCCGGACAGCTCCCTACGAGCAGTACTTC,CASSSVRTAPYEQYF
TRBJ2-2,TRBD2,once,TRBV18,TGTGCCAGCTCAGCCTCCGTTGGGGAGGGGACCGGGGAGCTGTTTTTT,CASSASVGEGTGELFF
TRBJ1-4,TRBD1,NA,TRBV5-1,TGCGCCAGCAGCTTTCGGACAGGGGAAGGAAAACTGTTTTTT,CASSFRTGEGKLFF
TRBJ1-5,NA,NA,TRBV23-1,TGCGCCAGCAGTAAACGACAGGAGGGGTTAGGCAATCAGCCCCAGCATTTT,CASSKRQEGLGNQPQHF
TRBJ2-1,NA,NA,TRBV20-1,TGCAGTGCTAGGCGGTACAATGAGCAGTTCTTC,CSARRYNEQFF
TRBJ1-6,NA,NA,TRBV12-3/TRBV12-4,TGTGCCAGCAGTTTAGCCCTTAATTCACCCCTCCACTTT,CASSLALNSPLHF
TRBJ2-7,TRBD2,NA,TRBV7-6,TGTGCCAGCAGCCTCCGACTAGCGGCCGTCCGGGAGCAGTACTTC,CASSLRLAAVREQYF
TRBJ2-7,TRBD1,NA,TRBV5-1,TGCGCCAGCAGAAGGACAGGGGGGTCCTACGAGCAGTACTTC,CASRRTGGSYEQYF
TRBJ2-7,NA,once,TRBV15,TGTGCCACCAGCAGAGAAAAAGGGGGATCGACCTCCTACGAGCAGTACTTC,CATSREKGGSTSYEQYF
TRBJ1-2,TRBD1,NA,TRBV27,TGTGCCAGCAGTCCTTGGAGCAGGGGGCAGAGGGGCTATGGCTACACCTTC,CASSPWSRGQRGYGYTF
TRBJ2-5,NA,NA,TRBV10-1,TGCGCCAGCAGTGAGGGCGGGTTGGAGACCCAGTACTTC,CASSEGGLETQYF
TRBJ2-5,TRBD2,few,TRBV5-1,TGCGCCAGCAGCGCCGGGACTAGCGGGAGGACGGAGACCCAGTACTTC,CASSAGTSGRTETQYF
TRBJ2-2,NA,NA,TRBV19,TGTGCCAGTAGTATCCTACGGCAGGGTCCCGGGGAGCTGTTTTTT,CASSILRQGPGELFF
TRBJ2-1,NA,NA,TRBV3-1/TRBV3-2,TGTGCCAGCAGCCAAGATCGGAGGGGCGGCGATGAGCAGTTCTTC,CASSQDRRGGDEQFF
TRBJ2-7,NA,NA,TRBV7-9,TGTGCCAGCAGCCACATGGACGCCAGGGGCCACGAGCAGTACTTC,CASSHMDARGHEQYF
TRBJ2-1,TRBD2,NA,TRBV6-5,TGTGCCCTCCGGACTAGCGCCCACAATGAGCAGTTCTTC,CALRTSAHNEQFF
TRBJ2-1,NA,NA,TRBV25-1,TGTGCCAGCAGTAAACCCGTCCACAATGAGCAGTTCTTC,CASSKPVHNEQFF
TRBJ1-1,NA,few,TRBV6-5,TGTGCCAGCGGACAGCCCATGAACACTGAAGCTTTCTTT,CASGQPMNTEAFF
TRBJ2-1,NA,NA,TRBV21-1,TGTGCCAGCAGCAAAGATAAGGGGCGGGAGACGGCAAATGAGCAGTTCTTC,CASSKDKGRETANEQFF
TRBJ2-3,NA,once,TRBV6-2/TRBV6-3,TGTGCCAGCAGTTACCCAGATACGCAGTATTTT,CASSYPDTQYF
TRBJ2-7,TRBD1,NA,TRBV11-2,TGTGCCAGCAGCTTGACTGCCCGGGGGACAGGGGATTACGAGCAGTACTTC,CASSLTARGTGDYEQYF